This T cell receptor (beta chain) came from a study of blood T cell repertoires in COVID-19. The overall study: Sample material is recorded as cDNA or gDNA derived from T cells, B-cell-depleted T cells, or PBMCs.

V shed 5 bases and J 8 bases; nucleotides not matched to a gene: 6. The CDR3 has 13 amino acids. CDR1 is MGHRA, CDR2 YSYEKL, per germline. The table came from immunoSEQ multiplex PCR; TCRdb's copy has only in-frame clones and leaves some out. The table shows roughly 32,000 clones, with 80% to 90% occurring only once. This TCR derives from a man aged 55 to 70 with active COVID-19. What was sequenced was peripheral blood. This chain uses TRBV4-1 with TRBJ1-2, with 9 bases identical to TRBD1. For the CDR3, the DNA is TGCGCCAGCAGCAGGACAGGGGTTGGGGGCTACACCTTC. This gives the protein CASSRTGVGGYTF.